Each of the 26 T cell receptor beta chains below was sequenced from the same sample in a study of blood T cell repertoires in COVID-19. Libraries were prepared by immunoSEQ multiplex PCR; TCRdb keeps only in-frame clonotypes and omits some of them. The profile shows about 460,000 clones, about 85% of them singletons. The sample taken for sequencing was PBMCs or T cells enriched from blood (not recorded which). The receptors originated from a woman aged 55-70 years who had recovered from COVID-19.

The chain has TRBV12-5 and TRBJ2-3; 9 positions match TRBD2. This CDR3 is built from 14 residues. Germline CDR1 reads LGHNT; CDR2 reads FRNRAP. After removal of 7 bases from V and 1 base from J, the junction contained 3 bases not matched to a gene. The DNA for the CDR3 is TGTGCTAGTGCCCTAGCGGGACGCACAGATACGCAGTATTTT. Amino acids: CASALAGRTDTQYF.

This chain links TRBV11-2 with TRBJ2-5; TRBD2 agrees at 10 bases. The V segment lost 1 base and the J segment 3 bases; nucleotides outside the gene matches: 11. This CDR3 has 18 amino acids. CDR1 and CDR2 from the germline V gene are SGHAT and FQNNGV. Written as DNA, the CDR3 is TGTGCCAGCAGCTTAGTGGTTCGGCTAGCGGGAGATAAAGAGACCCAGTACTTC. It is translated as CASSLVVRLAGDKETQYF. Supplemented by reference TRBV11-2 and TRBJ2-5, the full variable domain reads EAGVAQSPRYKIIEKRQSVAFWCNPISGHATLYWYQQILGQGPKLLIQFQNNGVVDDSQLPKDRFSAERLKGVDSTLKIQPAKLEDSAVYLCASSLVVRLAGDKETQYFGPGTRLLVL.

The chain combines TRBV6-5 with TRBJ1-5; D unresolved. The CDR3 covers 14 residues. Trimming cost V 8 bases and J 3 bases, with 14 bases left between them. Germline V lookup: CDR1 MNHEY, CDR2 SVGAGI. The CDR3 region has the DNA TGTGCCAGCTTCCGGGATGTAAACAATCAGCCCCAGCATTTT. This encodes CASFRDVNNQPQHF.

The V and J genes are TRBV24-1 and TRBJ2-1; a weak D match, TRBD2 (6 bases). This CDR3 is built from 15 residues. Germline V gives CDR1 KGHDR, CDR2 SFDVKD. Trimming stripped 9 bases from V and 2 bases from J, with 16 bases between. The CDR3 DNA is TGTGCCACCGAAACGCGGGGAGTACCCTACAATGAGCAGTTCTTC. It yields the protein CATETRGVPYNEQFF.

A single count supports this clone. The rearrangement links TRBV19 to TRBJ2-2; D not certain. From germline, CDR1 is LNHDA and CDR2 SQIVND (reference sequence). V lost 3 bases, J lost 6 bases, and 17 bases lay in between. This CDR3 has 16 residues. The CDR3 loop reads CASSIEGRGSPGELFF. The DNA for the CDR3 is TGTGCCAGTAGTATCGAAGGTCGCGGTTCGCCCGGGGAGCTGTTTTTT.

CDR3 sequence (DNA): TGTGCCAGCAGTGACTCGATACTAGAGAGGACCCAGTACTTC. Translation gives CASSDSILERTQYF. The rearrangement uses TRBV6-4 and TRBJ2-5, with D maybe TRBD2 (5 bases). Trimming left V 0 bases short and J 7 bases short, with 12 bases between. CDR1 and CDR2 (germline): MRHNA, SNTAGT. The CDR3 extends over 14 amino acids.

The chain is built from TRBV6-1 and TRBJ1-6; D unresolved. From germline, CDR1 is MNHNS and CDR2 SASEGT. Trimming took 0 bases from V and 6 from J, leaving 6 bases between them. The CDR3 sequence is 14 residues long. The CDR3 region is CASSEAGPNSPLHF. CDR3 bases: TGTGCCAGCAGTGAAGCTGGCCCTAATTCACCCCTCCACTTT.

The V and J genes are TRBV6-5 and TRBJ1-2, with 9 bases identical to TRBD1. This CDR3 contains 14 residues. The ends lost 6 bases at V and 7 bases at J; junction bases unmatched: 9. The germline V gene has CDR1 MNHEY and CDR2 SVGAGI. CDR3 region: CASRPGTGTFGYTF. The CDR3 bases are TGTGCCAGCAGGCCCGGGACAGGGACTTTTGGCTACACCTTC.

The chain uses TRBV4-1 and TRBJ2-1; the D gene is possibly TRBD1 (5 bases). V lost 0 bases, J lost 3 bases, and 9 bases lay in between. The germline CDR1 and CDR2 sequences are MGHRA and YSYEKL. The CDR3 covers 15 residues. The CDR3: CASSQEETDYNEQFF. CDR3 DNA sequence: TGCGCCAGCAGCCAAGAGGAGACAGACTACAATGAGCAGTTCTTC.

The CDR3 protein is CATAGGVGQPQHF. As DNA, the CDR3 is TGTGCCACCGCGGGCGGGGTCGGGCAGCCCCAGCATTTT. The chain links TRBV6-5 to TRBJ1-5; D gene ambiguous. This CDR3 has 13 residues. In germline, CDR1 is MNHEY, CDR2 SVGAGI. V lost 10 bases to trimming and J lost 7 bases, with 17 bases between them.

This rearrangement joins TRBV11-2 to TRBJ1-4; no definite D call. There are 17 residues in the CDR3. Germline CDR1 SGHAT, CDR2 FQNNGV. V was pared by 3 bases and J by 5 bases, with 19 bases between. The CDR3 DNA reads TGTGCCAGCAGCTTGTCAGGCAGGCGCCCGGGGAATGAAAAACTGTTTTTT. Translated: CASSLSGRRPGNEKLFF.

J is TRBJ2-3 and V is TRBV19; D call uncertain. Trimming removed 3 bases from V and 0 bases from J, with 7 bases in between. In germline, CDR1 is LNHDA, CDR2 SQIVND (reference sequence). This CDR3 comprises 14 residues. This CDR3 reads CASSIPYSTDTQYF. The CDR3 DNA is TGTGCCAGTAGTATCCCGTATAGCACAGATACGCAGTATTTT.

V gene TRBV7-9 combines with J gene TRBJ1-5; no firm D call. V was pared by 0 bases and J by 11 bases, with 11 bases between. The germline CDR1 and CDR2 sequences are SEHNR and FQNEAQ (reference sequence). This CDR3 is 13 amino acids long. The DNA for the CDR3 is TGTGCCAGCAGCTTAGCGCGGATATCGGCCCAGCATTTT. Residues: CASSLARISAQHF.

V is TRBV27 and J is TRBJ2-7; the D gene is possibly TRBD1 (7 bases). CDR3 length: 18 amino acids. V was shortened by 4 bases and J by 3 bases, with 25 bases between the two germline ends. CDR1 and CDR2 from the germline V gene are MNHEY and SMNVEV (reference sequence). The CDR3 region has the DNA TGTGCCAGCAGTTCAGCGGACAGGACTACCCGGCTGGTCTACGAGCAGTACGTC. Its protein product is CASSSADRTTRLVYEQYV.

In the case of this clone: The identical CDR3 is also encoded by other nucleotide sequences in the sample. This CDR3 reads CASSPGQAYGYTF. Here the CDR3 DNA reads TGTGCCAGCTCACCGGGACAGGCGTATGGCTACACCTTC. The V call is TRBV18, the J call TRBJ1-2, with 8 bases aligning to TRBD1. CDR1 is KGHSH, CDR2 LQKENI, per germline. Trimming cost V 3 bases and J 5 bases; bases outside gene matches: 2. The CDR3 loop spans 13 amino acids.

This chain uses TRBV7-2 with TRBJ2-1, with 9 bases fitting TRBD1. The CDR3 is made up of 18 amino acids. Germline trimming cut 4 bases from V and 4 bases from J; bases unmatched to any gene: 14. Germline loops: CDR1 SGHTA, CDR2 FQGNSA. This CDR3 is CASSSPKSGQGLYNEQFF. The CDR3 nucleotides read TGTGCCAGCAGCTCACCAAAATCGGGACAGGGATTATACAATGAGCAGTTCTTC.

The chain employs TRBV10-1 and TRBJ2-3; D is unclear. V dropped 2 bases and J dropped 5 bases, with 5 bases sitting between them. Germline loops: CDR1 WNHNN, CDR2 SYGVQD (reference sequence). The length of the CDR3 is 12 residues. CDR3 in amino acids: CASSEARDTQYF. The CDR3 nucleotides read TGCGCCAGCAGTGAGGCGAGAGATACGCAGTATTTT.

The V call is TRBV7-2, the J call TRBJ1-5; D is possibly TRBD1 (6 bases). This CDR3 is built from 15 residues. Germline CDR1 SGHTA, CDR2 FQGNSA. The germline V and J ends were trimmed by 1 base and 10 bases, with 17 bases remaining between them. The DNA for the CDR3 is TGTGCCAGCAGCTTAGTGGAACCAGGGGATTCCCCCCAGCATTTT. It is translated as CASSLVEPGDSPQHF.

This chain links TRBV24-1 with TRBJ2-2; a possible D gene is TRBD1 (5 bases). This CDR3 is 15 amino acids long. CDR1 is KGHDR and CDR2 is SFDVKD in the germline V gene. Trimming pared 1 base from V and 8 bases from J, leaving 13 bases between. As DNA, the CDR3 is TGTGCCACCAGTGATTTCGGGCAGGGAAGAGGGGAGCTGTTTTTT. Translation gives CATSDFGQGRGELFF.

This clone was picked up a small number of times. V usage is TRBV28 and J usage is TRBJ1-5; 9 nucleotides agree with TRBD1. CDR3 length: 16 residues. The trim removed 7 bases at V and 4 bases at J, leaving 11 bases unmatched. Per the germline V gene, CDR1 is MDHEN and CDR2 is SYDVKM. This chain's CDR3 is CASTPRGQGGNQPQHF. The CDR3 coding sequence is TGTGCCAGCACCCCCCGGGGACAGGGAGGGAATCAGCCCCAGCATTTT.

The gene calls are TRBV2 and TRBJ1-1, with no clear D. Trimming took 8 bases from V and 2 from J, leaving 12 bases between them. Germline lookup yields CDR1 SNHLY and CDR2 FYNNEI. This CDR3 spans 13 amino acids. The CDR3 coding sequence is TGTGCCAGCTCGACAAGCCCTAACACTGAAGCTTTCTTT. As protein: CASSTSPNTEAFF.

This clone was seen only once. V usage is TRBV4-1 and J usage is TRBJ2-3; D gene uncertain. Germline V gives CDR1 MGHRA, CDR2 YSYEKL. With 2 bases removed from V and 2 bases from J, the gap between germline ends came to 14 bases. This CDR3 spans 16 amino acids. CDR3 sequence (DNA): TGCGCCAGCAGCCAAATACCCGGCACAGCCACAGATACGCAGTATTTT. This translates into CASSQIPGTATDTQYF.

The J gene is TRBJ1-5, the V gene TRBV24-1, with no clear D. The germline gives CDR1 KGHDR, CDR2 SFDVKD. Trimming cost V 0 bases and J 10 bases, with 6 bases left between them. The CDR3 spans 12 residues. DNA for the CDR3: TGTGCCACCAGTGATTTGGAGAGTCCCCAGCATTTT. Its protein product is CATSDLESPQHF.

The V call is TRBV3-1 (or the pseudogene TRBV3-2), the J call TRBJ1-1; D not resolved. Trimming took off 1 base at V and 1 base at J, with 7 bases between the two ends. The CDR3 extends over 14 amino acids. Germline CDR1 LGHDT, CDR2 YNNKEL (reference sequence). The CDR3 sequence is CASSQVTGNTEAFF. The CDR3 bases are TGTGCCAGCAGCCAAGTGACGGGGAACACTGAAGCTTTCTTT.

This chain links TRBV7-9 with TRBJ1-6; D is possibly TRBD1 (5 bases). Trimming shortened V by 1 base and J by 0 bases, and 16 bases separated the two germline ends. This CDR3 is 19 amino acids long. Germline CDR1 is SEHNR and CDR2 is FQNEAQ (reference sequence). CDR3 in DNA: TGTGCCAGCAGCTTAGAGCGGGACTTCCCGAGCTCCTATAATTCACCCCTCCACTTT. This gives the protein CASSLERDFPSSYNSPLHF.

This clone turned up a few times. This chain links TRBV6-6 with TRBJ2-1; D gene ambiguous. Trimming removed 2 bases from V and 7 bases from J, with 18 bases in between. CDR1 is MNHNY, CDR2 SVGAGI, per germline (reference sequence). CDR3 length equals 16 residues. The CDR3 DNA follows: TGTGCCAGCAGTTACCCTACCGGGTCCGTCAAGAATGAGCAGTTCTTC. It encodes CASSYPTGSVKNEQFF.